Listed below are T cell receptor beta chains from one sample, sequenced in a study of graft-versus-host responses after intestinal transplantation. Clones were sequenced by immunoSEQ multiplex PCR, and TCRdb holds only the in-frame ones, with some missing. The sample lists around 13,000 clones; about four fifths were seen once. The input for sequencing was PBMCs, taken after intestinal transplantation. The origin of the receptors is a human patient who received an intestinal transplant, so some T cells may come from the graft donor. The CDR3 runs from the conserved cysteine through the conserved F or W. The D gene is left open where the match is weak. Some rows mark clone size as missing; the rest say once, few, many or name a class of expanded clone.

J,length,size,D,V,DNA,CDR3
TRBJ2-5,15,NA,TRBD1,TRBV18,TGTGCCAGCTCATCCGGACAGGGCTTTACAGAGACCCAGTACTTC,CASSSGQGFTETQYF
TRBJ2-7,15,NA,NA,TRBV7-9,TGTGCCAGCAGCTTTGGGGACTTTAACTCCTACGAGCAGTACTTC,CASSFGDFNSYEQYF
TRBJ1-2,12,once,NA,TRBV28,TGTGCCAGCAGACTCCTCAACTATGGCTACACCTTC,CASRLLNYGYTF
TRBJ2-5,16,NA,NA,TRBV7-9,TGTGCCAGCAGCTTAGAAGCAGGGTTCTTCCAAGAGACCCAGTACTTC,CASSLEAGFFQETQYF
TRBJ2-7,15,NA,NA,TRBV28,TGTGCCAGCATTGGATCCCGGACAGAGACCTACGAGCAGTACTTC,CASIGSRTETYEQYF
TRBJ2-2,17,once,TRBD1,TRBV18,TGTGCCAGCTCACCACATCCTGGGACAGGGGTCACCGGGGAGCTGTTTTTT,CASSPHPGTGVTGELFF
TRBJ1-1,14,NA,NA,TRBV28,TGTGCCAGCAGTGGCGAGGGAGGGAACACTGAAGCTTTCTTT,CASSGEGGNTEAFF
TRBJ2-1,15,NA,NA,TRBV7-3,TGTGCCAGCAGCTCGGGGGACAGAGCCTACAATGAGCAGTTCTTC,CASSSGDRAYNEQFF
TRBJ1-1,13,NA,NA,TRBV6-5,TGTGCCAGCAGTTACTCTGGGGCTGGACGAGCTTTCTTT,CASSYSGAGRAFF
TRBJ2-2,13,NA,NA,TRBV5-1,TGCGCCAGCAGCTTAACAGCTGGCGGGGAGCTGTTTTTT,CASSLTAGGELFF
TRBJ2-1,17,medium-sized,NA,TRBV7-9,TGTGCCAGCAGGTCAATTGGGCGGGAAGATTCCTACAATGAGCAGTTCTTC,CASRSIGREDSYNEQFF
TRBJ1-2,12,once,NA,TRBV6-5,TGTGCCAGCAGTTACGAAGGGGGTGGCTACACCTTC,CASSYEGGGYTF
TRBJ2-7,15,NA,TRBD1,TRBV11-2,TGTGCCAGCAGCTTGACAGGGTTTGATTCCTACGAGCAGTACTTC,CASSLTGFDSYEQYF
TRBJ2-1,14,NA,TRBD1,TRBV27,TGTGCCAGCAGTAGACAGGGTGCCTACAATGAGCAGTTCTTC,CASSRQGAYNEQFF
TRBJ2-5,13,once,NA,TRBV5-1,TGCGCCAGCAGCTTGGGAGGGGGGGAGACCCAGTACTTC,CASSLGGGETQYF
TRBJ2-1,15,NA,TRBD2,TRBV30,TGTGCCTGGAGCGGACTAGCGGGAGGGCTGTATGAGCAGTTCTTC,CAWSGLAGGLYEQFF
TRBJ2-3,14,NA,NA,TRBV29-1,TGCAGCGTTGAAGTTGGTGGGAGCGCAGATACGCAGTATTTT,CSVEVGGSADTQYF
TRBJ2-3,13,few,NA,TRBV6-5,TGTGCCAGCAGTTACTCCGAGCGAGATACGCAGTATTTT,CASSYSERDTQYF
TRBJ1-1,13,NA,NA,TRBV30,TGTGCTAGCGAGGGCAATTCGTATACTGAAGCTTTCTTT,CASEGNSYTEAFF
TRBJ2-7,14,NA,TRBD2,TRBV7-9,TGTGCCAGCTCTTATGGCGGGAGTCTCTACGAGCAGTACTTC,CASSYGGSLYEQYF
TRBJ2-4,16,NA,NA,TRBV28,TGTGCCAGCAGTGAAAGGGGGAGTGTGGCCAAAAACATTCAGTACTTC,CASSERGSVAKNIQYF
TRBJ2-1,18,NA,NA,TRBV21-1,TGTGCCAGCAGCAAAGGAGCTAGCGGGTTAAGCTCCTACAATGAGCAGTTCTTC,CASSKGASGLSSYNEQFF
TRBJ2-1,12,NA,NA,TRBV6-6,TGTGCCAGCAGTTATATGACCAATGAGCAGTTCTTC,CASSYMTNEQFF
TRBJ1-1,14,few,TRBD1,TRBV5-1,TGCGCCAGCACCCAGGGGGTCGGGAACACTGAAGCTTTCTTT,CASTQGVGNTEAFF
TRBJ1-3,16,NA,NA,TRBV7-9,TGTGCCAGCAGCTTAGACCGTGGTCTAGCTGGAAACACCATATATTTT,CASSLDRGLAGNTIYF
TRBJ2-1,15,NA,NA,TRBV18,TGTGCCAGCTCACTGGGCGTCGGTGCCTACAATGAGCAGTTCTTC,CASSLGVGAYNEQFF
TRBJ2-7,16,once,TRBD2,TRBV7-6,TGTGCCAGCAGCTTAGTGGCTAGCGGTAGCTCCTACGAGCAGTACTTC,CASSLVASGSSYEQYF
TRBJ2-5,11,once,NA,TRBV10-2,TGCGCCAGCCCTGGGGGTGGGCCCCAGTACTTC,CASPGGGPQYF